This TCR beta chain was recovered during a study of blood T cell repertoires in COVID-19. For the study at large: Samples taken during acute and convalescent COVID-19 were collected in the United States, Italy and Spain.

Sequencing was performed with immunoSEQ multiplex PCR; in TCRdb, only in-frame clones are kept and a portion is missing. The data contain around 300,000 clones, approximately 90% of them singletons. Unmatched junction bases numbered 6, after V lost 1 base and J lost 4 bases. Germline V lookup: CDR1 MGHRA, CDR2 YSYEKL. The length of the CDR3 is 15 residues. This TCR came from a woman aged 45-59 years with COVID-19, enrolled during active disease. The chain is built from TRBV4-1 and TRBJ2-7; TRBD2 aligns across 8 bases. Source material: peripheral blood. CDR3 bases: TGCGCCAGCAGCCAAGTTCTTAGCGGGGAGTACGAGCAGTACTTC. Translated: CASSQVLSGEYEQYF.